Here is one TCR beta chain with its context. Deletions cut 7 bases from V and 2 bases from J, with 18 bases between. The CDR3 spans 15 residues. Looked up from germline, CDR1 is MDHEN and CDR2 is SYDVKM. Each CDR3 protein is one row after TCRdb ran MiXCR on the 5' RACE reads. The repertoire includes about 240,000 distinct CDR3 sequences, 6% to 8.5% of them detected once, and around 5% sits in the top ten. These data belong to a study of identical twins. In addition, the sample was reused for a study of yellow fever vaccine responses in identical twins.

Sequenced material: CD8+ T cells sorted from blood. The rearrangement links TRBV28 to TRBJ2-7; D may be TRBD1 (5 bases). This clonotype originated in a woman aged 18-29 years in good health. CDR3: CASNARTQVPYEQYF. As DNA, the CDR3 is TGTGCCAGCAACGCTAGAACACAGGTACCCTACGAGCAGTACTTC. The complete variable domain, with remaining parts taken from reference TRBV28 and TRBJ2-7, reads DVKVTQSSRYLVKRTGEKVFLECVQDMDHENMFWYRQDPGLGLRLIYFSYDVKMKEKGDIPEGYSVSREKKERFSLILESASTNQTSMYLCASNARTQVPYEQYFGPGTRLTVT.